One sample yielded the 15 T cell receptor beta chains listed below, sequenced in a study of CD8+ T cells in alopecia areata. After pooling, cutaneous lymph node cells were sorted with CD4, CD8alpha, NKG2D, NKG2ACE and other markers. RNA extraction and reverse transcription yielded cDNA as sequencing template. Libraries were prepared by immunoSEQ multiplex PCR; TCRdb keeps only in-frame clonotypes and omits some of them. The sample was found to contain around 1,700 clones, and every one recurs. The sequencing sample was made of CD8+ T cells sorted from a lymph node. These receptors all come from a C3H/HeJ mouse with alopecia areata. For the strain, the MHC haplotype given is H2-k.

Many counts were recorded for this clone. Germline and genes: mouse. Sequencing ends 4 residues short of the CDR3 end; the germline J gene provides the rest. The chain joins TRBV14 to TRBJ2-7; TRBD2 aligns across 11 bases. The germline gives CDR1 SGHDT, CDR2 FRDEAV. This CDR3 region has 14 residues. Germline trimming cut 1 base from V and 3 bases from J; bases unmatched to any gene: 0. The CDR3 sequence: CASSFGLGGYEQYF. The sequenced part of the CDR3 DNA is TGTGCCAGCAGTTTCGGACTGGGGGGCTAT.

This clone was detected a few times. Gene names and germline match the mouse. The read stops 4 residues short of the end of the CDR3; the missing end is completed from the germline J gene. The chain combines TRBV19 with TRBJ2-5; TRBD2 aligns across 8 bases. The CDR3 spans 15 residues. The germline V gene encodes CDR1 FNHDT and CDR2 SITEND (reference sequence). The V and J ends lost 5 bases and 2 bases, in that order; junction bases with no gene match: 7. The sequenced part of the CDR3 DNA is TGTGCCAGCAGGCTGGGGGGTCAATCCCAAGAC. This codes for CASRLGGQSQD. The complete CDR3 reads CASRLGGQSQDTQYF.

This clone has only a few counts. The gene names here belong to mouse. The observed sequence ends 4 residues before the CDR3 terminus, with the missing tail filled in from the germline J gene. V and J are TRBV31 and TRBJ2-7; 7 bases are a match to TRBD2. CDR1 is GKSSPN and CDR2 is SITVG in the germline V gene. Germline trimming cut 0 bases from V and 0 bases from J; bases unmatched to any gene: 5. CDR3 length: 15 residues. CDR3: CAWSLPWGNSYEQYF. CDR3 bases read: TGTGCCTGGAGTCTACCCTGGGGGAACTCCTAT.

By share, this clone counts as medium-sized. Genes and germline come from the mouse. The read gets to within 4 residues of the CDR3 end, and the germline J gene fills in the rest. The chain recombines TRBV14 with TRBJ2-7, with a tentative D call TRBD2 (5 bases). Between the trimmed V and J ends, which lost 2 bases and 0 bases, there was a span of 9 bases. CDR1 is SGHDT and CDR2 is FRDEAV in the germline V gene. There are 14 residues in the CDR3. Partial CDR3 DNA: TGTGCCAGCAGTTTTCCTGGGAGCTCCTAT. The encoded protein is CASSFPGSSY. The entire CDR3 sequence reads CASSFPGSSYEQYF.

This clone was seen a handful of times. Genes here carry mouse names. With the read ending 4 residues before the CDR3 end, the germline J gene is used to fill in that end. J is TRBJ2-1 and V is TRBV13-3; 8 bases map to TRBD2. After removal of 3 bases from V and 3 bases from J, the junction contained 2 bases not matched to a gene. There are 14 residues in the CDR3. Looked up from germline, CDR1 is NNHDY and CDR2 is SYVADS. CDR3 DNA (partial): TGTGCCAGCAGTGGGGGACTGGCCTATGCT. Translated: CASSGGLAYA. From start to end, the CDR3 is CASSGGLAYAEQFF.

The table lists this clone with many counts. The germline and genes are mouse ones. The missing CDR3 end, 4 residues past where the read stops, is filled in from the germline J gene. Within the sample, other DNA sequences also encode this same CDR3. This chain connects TRBV19 to TRBJ1-2; the match to TRBD1 covers 8 bases. Looked up from germline, CDR1 is FNHDT and CDR2 is SITEND (reference sequence). The CDR3 is 14 residues long. The V and J ends lost 4 bases and 2 bases, in that order; junction bases with no gene match: 4. CDR3: CASSPDRANSDYTF. The CDR3 bases that were read are TGTGCCAGCAGTCCGGACAGGGCCAACTCC.

This clone was seen at least ten times. Any gene name here is a mouse gene name. The read ends 4 residues before the CDR3 terminus; that terminus is restored from the germline J gene. The V and J genes are TRBV19 and TRBJ1-2; 8 positions agree with TRBD1. V lost 5 bases to trimming and J lost 0 bases; unmatched junction nucleotides: 3. In germline, CDR1 is FNHDT, CDR2 SITEND (reference sequence). This CDR3 is 14 amino acids long. The CDR3 loop is CASSDRGSNSDYTF. The part of the CDR3 DNA that was read is TGTGCCAGCAGCGACAGGGGATCAAACTCC.

This clone has at least ten counts. Mouse gene names apply. Read sequence stops 4 residues before the CDR3 end, and the germline J gene provides the missing end. The chain joins TRBV29 to TRBJ2-5; D gene unclear. The CDR3 is 13 amino acids. Germline assignment: CDR1 MSHET and CDR2 SYDVDS. The CDR3 DNA, read in part, is TGTGCTAGCAGTTTATTTGGGTGGGAC. Translation gives CASSLFGWD. The whole CDR3 sequence is CASSLFGWDTQYF.

For this clone: Germline and genes: mouse. The sequenced fragment ends 4 residues before the CDR3 boundary, so the rest is inferred from the germline J gene. The chain recombines TRBV13-1 with TRBJ2-7, with TRBD2 matching over 10 bases. CDR1 NSHNY and CDR2 SYGAGN come from the germline V gene. The CDR3 has 13 residues. The DNA read from the CDR3 is TGTGCCAGCAGCGACTGGGGGGTGTAT. Amino acids: CASSDWGVY. The complete CDR3 protein is CASSDWGVYEQYF.

This clone was found a few times. Germline and genes: mouse. The CDR3 is cut off 3 residues early in the read; its end comes from the germline J gene. The rearrangement joins TRBV13-3 to TRBJ1-6; TRBD1 is a possible D gene (6 bases). TRBJ1-6 is an open reading frame, and its role is uncertain. This CDR3 spans 14 amino acids. Germline V gene data show CDR1 as NNHDY and CDR2 as SYVADS. The germline V and J ends were trimmed by 5 bases and 0 bases, with 6 bases remaining between them. The CDR3 bases that were read are TGTGCCAGCAGACAGGGTTCCTATAATTCGCCC. Translated: CASRQGSYNSP. The entire CDR3 reads CASRQGSYNSPLYF.

By frequency in the sample, this clone is medium-sized. Gene labels here are mouse ones. Coverage ceases 4 residues before the CDR3 finishes, and the germline J gene fills in the end. V usage is TRBV13-3 and J usage is TRBJ2-5; 7 bases align to TRBD1. The CDR3 is 14 amino acids. Germline lookup yields CDR1 NNHDY and CDR2 SYVADS. CDR3 in amino acids: CASSAADREDTQYF. Incomplete CDR3 DNA: TGTGCCAGCAGTGCCGCCGACAGGGAAGAC. The full variable domain, rest sourced from reference TRBV13-3 and TRBJ2-5, is EAAVTQSPRSKVAVTGGKVTLSCHQTNNHDYMYWYRQDTGHGLRLIHYSYVADSTEKGDIPDGYKASRPSQENFSLILELASLSQTAVYFCASSAADREDTQYFGPGTRLLVL.

Turning to this clone: Gene labels here are mouse ones. The read ends 4 residues shy of where the CDR3 ends; the end is completed using the germline J gene. The V gene is TRBV31, the J gene TRBJ2-2; 9 bases fit TRBD2. The CDR3 spans 15 residues. Germline assignment: CDR1 GKSSPN and CDR2 SITVG. With V trimmed by 1 base and J by 0 bases, 0 bases remained unmatched. CDR3 region: CAWSRLGANTGQLYF. The sequenced CDR3 bases are TGTGCCTGGAGTCGACTGGGGGCAAACACCGGG.

Note on this clone: Mouse names are used for the genes. The CDR3 end lies 4 residues beyond the end of the read and is filled in from the germline J gene. This chain links TRBV19 with TRBJ2-2; TRBD2 is a possible D gene (6 bases). The CDR3 consists of 14 residues. Trimming stripped 6 bases from V and 0 bases from J, with 9 bases between. Germline CDR1 and CDR2: FNHDT and SITEND (reference sequence). The CDR3 here is CASNGGANTGQLYF. CDR3 bases read: TGTGCCAGCAATGGGGGAGCAAACACCGGG.

This clone was detected many times. Gene labels here are mouse ones. The missing CDR3 end, 4 residues past where the read stops, is filled in from the germline J gene. The chain recombines TRBV19 with TRBJ2-7, with 8 bases that match TRBD2. This CDR3 contains 14 residues. CDR1 is FNHDT and CDR2 is SITEND in the germline V gene (reference sequence). The CDR3: CASSIILGGYEQYF. The sequenced part of the CDR3 DNA is TGTGCCAGCAGTATCATCCTGGGGGGTTAT.

Points on this clone: Gene names are mouse gene names. The read falls 4 residues short of the CDR3 end, and the missing part is taken from the germline J gene. The chain has TRBV19 and TRBJ2-5; TRBD1 aligns across 9 bases. Germline loops: CDR1 FNHDT, CDR2 SITEND (reference sequence). The CDR3 covers 13 residues. Partial CDR3 DNA: TGTGCCAGCAGTAGGACAGGGGTTGAC. This sequence encodes CASSRTGVD. The full CDR3 reads CASSRTGVDTQYF.